This TCR beta chain derives from a study of blood T cells in healthy people across ages. Broader study findings: Unknown donor CMV status possibly confounded expanded clonotype changes.

Germline V CDR1 and CDR2: SQVTM, ANQGSEA. V lost 7 bases and J 7 bases, leaving 22 bases between the germline ends. The CDR3 sequence is 14 residues long. On this clonotype: Its antigen is still unknown.

A second 7 to 11 cycle PCR used barcoded and J-beta primers. TCRdb ran MiXCR on the 5' RACE reads and lists one entry per CDR3 protein. Of some 1.5 million distinct CDR3 sequences listed, approximately 28% are singletons. The V gene is TRBV29-1, the J gene TRBJ1-2; weak D call: TRBD1 (6 bases). The clonotype comes from a woman aged 30 to 39 in good health. Input material: blood. This CDR3 is CSAGRGGLRSGYTF. The CDR3, as DNA: TGCAGCGCCGGTAGGGGGGGCCTCCGGAGTGGCTACACCTTC. Full variable domain (outside the CDR3, taken from reference TRBV29-1 and TRBJ1-2): SAVISQKPSRDICQRGTSLTIQCQVDSQVTMMFWYRQQPGQSLTLIATANQGSEATYESGFVIDKFPISRPNLTFSTLTVSNMSPEDSSIYLCSAGRGGLRSGYTFGSGTRLTVV.